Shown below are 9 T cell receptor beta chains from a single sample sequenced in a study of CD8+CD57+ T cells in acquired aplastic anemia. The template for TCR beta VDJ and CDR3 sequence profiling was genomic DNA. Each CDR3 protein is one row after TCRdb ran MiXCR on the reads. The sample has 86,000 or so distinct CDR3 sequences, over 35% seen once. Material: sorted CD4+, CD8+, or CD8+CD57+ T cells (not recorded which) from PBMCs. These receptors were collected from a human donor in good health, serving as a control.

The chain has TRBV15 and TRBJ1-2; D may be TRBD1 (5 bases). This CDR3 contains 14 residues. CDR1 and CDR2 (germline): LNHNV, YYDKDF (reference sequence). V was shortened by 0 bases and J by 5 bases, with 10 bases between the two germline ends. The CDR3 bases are TGTGCCACCAGCAGAGAGGGGGTGGGATATGGCTACACCTTC. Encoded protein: CATSREGVGYGYTF.

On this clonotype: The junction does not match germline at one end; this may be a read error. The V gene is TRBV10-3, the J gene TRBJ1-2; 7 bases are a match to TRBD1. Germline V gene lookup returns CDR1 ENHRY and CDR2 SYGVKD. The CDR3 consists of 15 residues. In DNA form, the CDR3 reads TGCGCCATCAGTCTGAACAGGGGAGGTGGCTATGGCTACACCTTC. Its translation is CAISLNRGGGYGYTF.

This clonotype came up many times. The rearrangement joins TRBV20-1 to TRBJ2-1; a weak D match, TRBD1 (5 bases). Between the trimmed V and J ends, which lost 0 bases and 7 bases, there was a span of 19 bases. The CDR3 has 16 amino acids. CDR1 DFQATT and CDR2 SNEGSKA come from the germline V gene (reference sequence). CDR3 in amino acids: CSARDSDNAPQNEQFF. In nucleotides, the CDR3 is TGCAGTGCTAGAGATTCGGACAACGCGCCACAAAATGAGCAGTTCTTC.

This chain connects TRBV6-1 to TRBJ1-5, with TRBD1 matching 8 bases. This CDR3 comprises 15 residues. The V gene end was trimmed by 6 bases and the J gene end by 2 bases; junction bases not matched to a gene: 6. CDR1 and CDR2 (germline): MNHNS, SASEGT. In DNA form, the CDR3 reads TGTGCCAGCAGGGGAGACAGGGGAGGCAATCAGCCCCAGCATTTT. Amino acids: CASRGDRGGNQPQHF.

DNA of the CDR3: TGTGCCAGCGGACAGAGCTCCTACGAGCAGTACTTC. Protein sequence: CASGQSSYEQYF. The rearrangement uses TRBV9 and TRBJ2-7; maybe TRBD1 (6 bases). CDR3 length: 12 residues. The germline V and J ends were trimmed by 7 bases and 0 bases, with 8 bases remaining between them. Per the germline V gene, CDR1 is SGDLS and CDR2 is YYNGEE.

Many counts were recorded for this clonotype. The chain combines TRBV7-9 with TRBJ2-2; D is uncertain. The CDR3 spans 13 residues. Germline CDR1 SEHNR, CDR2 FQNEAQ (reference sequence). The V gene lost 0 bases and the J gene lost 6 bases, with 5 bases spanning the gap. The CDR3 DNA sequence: TGTGCCAGCAGCTTAGCGTCCGCCGGGGAGCTGTTTTTT. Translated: CASSLASAGELFF.

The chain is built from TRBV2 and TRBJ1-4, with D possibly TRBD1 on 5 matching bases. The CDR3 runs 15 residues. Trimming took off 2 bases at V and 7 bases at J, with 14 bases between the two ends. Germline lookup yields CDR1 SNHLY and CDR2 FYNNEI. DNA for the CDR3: TGTGCCAGCAGTGAACAGGGAATGTTCGGTGAAAAACTGTTTTTT. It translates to CASSEQGMFGEKLFF.

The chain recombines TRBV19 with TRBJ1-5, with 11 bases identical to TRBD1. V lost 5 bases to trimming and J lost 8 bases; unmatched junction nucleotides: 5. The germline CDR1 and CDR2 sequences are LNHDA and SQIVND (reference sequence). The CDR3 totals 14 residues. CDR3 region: CASSPGTGGKPQHF. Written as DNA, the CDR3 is TGTGCCAGTAGTCCTGGGACAGGGGGGAAGCCCCAGCATTTT.

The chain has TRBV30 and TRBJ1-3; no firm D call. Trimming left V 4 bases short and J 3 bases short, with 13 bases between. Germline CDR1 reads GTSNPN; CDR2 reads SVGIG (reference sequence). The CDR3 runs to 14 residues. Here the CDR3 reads CAWTITNSGNTIYF. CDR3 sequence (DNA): TGTGCCTGGACAATAACCAACAGTGGAAACACCATATATTTT.